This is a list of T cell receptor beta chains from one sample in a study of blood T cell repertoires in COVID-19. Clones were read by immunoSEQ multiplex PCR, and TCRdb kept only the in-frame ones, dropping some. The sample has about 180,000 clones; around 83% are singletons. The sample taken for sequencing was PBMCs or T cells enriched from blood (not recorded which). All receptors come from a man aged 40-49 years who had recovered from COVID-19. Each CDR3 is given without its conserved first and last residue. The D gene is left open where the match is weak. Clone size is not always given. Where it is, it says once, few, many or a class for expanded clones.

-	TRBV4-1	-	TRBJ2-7	ASSQVTGKPYEQY
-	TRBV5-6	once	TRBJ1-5	ASSLGGGGHQPQH
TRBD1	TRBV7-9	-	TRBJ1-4	ASSEGARNEKLF
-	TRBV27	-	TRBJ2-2	ASSRGGELF
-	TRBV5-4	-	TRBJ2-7	ASSPGQSITYEQY
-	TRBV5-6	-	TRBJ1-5	ASSSAGISNQPQH
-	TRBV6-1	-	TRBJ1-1	ASSEHSNTEAF
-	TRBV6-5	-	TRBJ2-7	ASQGSSYEQY
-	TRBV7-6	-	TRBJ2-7	ASSSSSGLTYEQY
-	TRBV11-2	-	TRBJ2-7	ASSLESEPRFYEQY
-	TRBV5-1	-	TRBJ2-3	ASSPGLERDTQY
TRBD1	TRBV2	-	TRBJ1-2	ASSVEFVGQGADYGYT
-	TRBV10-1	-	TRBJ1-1	ATQRGVNTEAF
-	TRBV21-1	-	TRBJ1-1	ASSKGAGQAF
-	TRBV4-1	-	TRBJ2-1	ASRSSRGNEQF
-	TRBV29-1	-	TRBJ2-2	SASKGTRSTGELF
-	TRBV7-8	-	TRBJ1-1	ASSPQTRDTEAF
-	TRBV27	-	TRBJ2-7	ASSSRGRSYEQY
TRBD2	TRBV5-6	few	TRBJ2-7	ASSFSLAGGLYEQY
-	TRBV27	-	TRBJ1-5	ASSSAGMHQPQH
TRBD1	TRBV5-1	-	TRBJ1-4	ASSPQGDLEKLF
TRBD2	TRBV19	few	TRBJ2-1	ASKGGTSRNYNEQF
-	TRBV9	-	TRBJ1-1	ASSVATQGNTEAF
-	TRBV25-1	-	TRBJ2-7	ASSLRDNLYSYEQY
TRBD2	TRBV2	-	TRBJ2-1	ASSFAGSGGAYNEQF
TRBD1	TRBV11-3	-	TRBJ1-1	ASSLTGGTEAF
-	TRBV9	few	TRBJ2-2	ASSVFDTTPTGELF
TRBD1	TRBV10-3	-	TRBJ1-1	AISDPGQLNTEAF
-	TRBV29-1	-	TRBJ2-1	SVGSGYEQF
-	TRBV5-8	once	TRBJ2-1	ASSLGLQGYNEQF
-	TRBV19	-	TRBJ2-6	ASNPDRAGANVLT
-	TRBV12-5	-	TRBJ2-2	ASGLEGVNTGELF
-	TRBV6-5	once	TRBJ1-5	ASSTSPRNQPQH
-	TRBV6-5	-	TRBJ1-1	ASSPDRVKAF
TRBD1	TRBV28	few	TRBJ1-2	ATNGDRGYGYT
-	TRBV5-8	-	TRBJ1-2	ASSTSVPLGGYGYT
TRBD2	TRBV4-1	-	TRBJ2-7	ASSQGLAGSYEQY
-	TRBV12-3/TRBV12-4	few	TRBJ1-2	ASSRDSIYGYT
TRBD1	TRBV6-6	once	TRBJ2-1	ASSRRDRGLDEQF
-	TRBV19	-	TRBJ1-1	ASSIGVAEAF
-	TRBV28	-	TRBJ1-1	ASSLWSRVIGTEAF
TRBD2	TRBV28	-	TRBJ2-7	ASSFAGVTYEQY
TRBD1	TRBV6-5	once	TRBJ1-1	ASTVTTGGDTEAF